This T cell receptor (beta chain) was sequenced for a study of control samples from healthy donors and cancer patients. Germline V gene sequence: CDR1 LNHDA, CDR2 SQIVND (reference sequence). CDR3 length: 12 amino acids. V lost 5 bases and J 0 bases, leaving 1 base between the germline ends. Using immunoSEQ multiplex PCR, the repertoire was profiled, and TCRdb retains in-frame clones only, with some absent. Seen here are fewer than 200,000 clones, 85% to 90% observed once, and the top ten hold 1.2% to 1.5%. The clonotype comes from a woman aged 50 to 65 in good health. The sequenced material came from blood. This chain joins TRBV19 and TRBJ1-4; D remains unclear. CDR3 sequence reads: CASSATNEKLFF. The CDR3 DNA reads TGTGCCAGTAGTGCAACTAATGAAAAACTGTTTTTT.